The rows below give T cell receptor beta chains drawn from one sample of a study of cytomegalovirus exposure and HLA in healthy donors. Generated by immunoSEQ multiplex PCR, the TCRdb table keeps only in-frame clones and is missing some. The sample carries 70,000 to 95,000 clones, 70% to 90% recorded once. Input material: PBMCs. All receptors derive from a man aged 18 to 30 in good health and CMV-seronegative. CDR3s include the opening cysteine and the closing phenylalanine or tryptophan. Each record gives: clone size, D gene, V gene, J gene, CDR3 DNA, CDR3 protein. D genes are given only for firm matches. Not all rows give a size; the values are once, few, many and, for expanded clones, a class.

NA	TRBD1	TRBV5-1	TRBJ1-2	TGCGCCAGCAGCCCGGAAACGGGACAGGGGAACTATGGCTACACCTTC	CASSPETGQGNYGYTF
NA	NA	TRBV5-4	TRBJ1-1	TGTGCCAGCAGCTTGGCAAACCCTACCGACAGTTCCACTGAAGCTTTCTTT	CASSLANPTDSSTEAFF
NA	TRBD1	TRBV9	TRBJ1-1	TGTGCCAGCAGCGGGACGGGACAGGGGTTTAGTGAAGCTTTCTTT	CASSGTGQGFSEAFF
NA	TRBD1	TRBV5-1	TRBJ2-7	TGCGCCAGCAGCTTTGAGGGGGCCGGCCTAGAGCAGTACTTC	CASSFEGAGLEQYF
NA	TRBD1	TRBV6-5	TRBJ1-4	TGTGCCAGCAGTTTCCGACGGACAGGCCAAGGGCTGTTTTTT	CASSFRRTGQGLFF
NA	NA	TRBV5-6	TRBJ1-2	TGTGCCAGCAGCGAAAAGACTCCTTACTATGGCTACACCTTC	CASSEKTPYYGYTF
NA	NA	TRBV7-6	TRBJ2-7	TGTGCCAGCAGCTTATCGGCAGGGGACTCCTACGAGCAGTACTTC	CASSLSAGDSYEQYF
NA	NA	TRBV5-6	TRBJ1-2	TGTGCCAGCAGCACAAAACAGGAGTTCTATGGCTACACCTTC	CASSTKQEFYGYTF
NA	NA	TRBV4-2	TRBJ1-1	TGTGCCAGCAGCCAAGATGAAGGGGGGGGCACTGAAGCTTTCTTT	CASSQDEGGGTEAFF
NA	TRBD1	TRBV9	TRBJ2-7	TGTGCCAGCAGCGTAGCTACAGGGGGCCCCTACGAGCAGTACTTC	CASSVATGGPYEQYF
NA	NA	TRBV7-9	TRBJ1-1	TGTGCCAGCATGCGCTCTCCGGGAGTTGGAGCTTTCTTT	CASMRSPGVGAFF
once	TRBD2	TRBV9	TRBJ2-5	TGTGCCAGCAGCGGAGGACTAGCTTGGGAGACCCAGTACTTC	CASSGGLAWETQYF
NA	NA	TRBV11-2	TRBJ1-1	TGTGCCAGCAGCTTAGTTCGTCACACTGAAGCTTTCTTT	CASSLVRHTEAFF
NA	TRBD1	TRBV10-3	TRBJ1-2	TGTGCCATCACGGAAACAGGGGGGGGCTATGGCTACACCTTC	CAITETGGGYGYTF
NA	NA	TRBV11-2	TRBJ2-7	TGTGCCAGCAGCTTAGAGTGGCAGGCCTACGAGCAGTACTTC	CASSLEWQAYEQYF
NA	TRBD1	TRBV12-5	TRBJ2-7	TGTGCTAGTGGTTTGTTGCAGGGGGACGAGCAGTACTTC	CASGLLQGDEQYF
NA	TRBD2	TRBV5-1	TRBJ2-7	TGCGCCAGCAGCTGGGGGAGGGAGTCCTACGAGCAGTACTTC	CASSWGRESYEQYF